The 6 T cell receptor beta chains reported below all come from one sample, sequenced in a study of blood T cell repertoires in COVID-19. Clones were sequenced by immunoSEQ multiplex PCR, and TCRdb holds only the in-frame ones, with some missing. This table holds 45,000 to 70,000 clones, about nine tenths found once. The sequenced sample was peripheral blood. Receptors originate from a woman aged 60 to 75 with active or convalescent COVID-19.

The rearrangement links TRBV27 to TRBJ2-7; D might be TRBD2 (6 bases). The CDR3 sequence is 13 residues long. Trimming removed 5 bases at V and 3 bases at J, with 11 bases between. CDR1 and CDR2 from the germline V gene are MNHEY and SMNVEV (reference sequence). The CDR3 here is CASSRTNIYEQYF. CDR3 nucleotides: TGTGCCAGCAGTAGGACTAACATCTACGAGCAGTACTTC.

This rearrangement joins TRBV24-1 to TRBJ2-3; TRBD2 might be the D (6 bases). Germline V gives CDR1 KGHDR, CDR2 SFDVKD. The ends were cut back, 5 bases at V and 8 bases at J, with 7 bases in the middle. There are 11 residues in the CDR3. The CDR3 DNA reads as TGTGCCACCAGTGTGGAGGGTACGCAGTATTTT. The encoded protein is CATSVEGTQYF.

This chain connects TRBV9 to TRBJ1-1; the D gene is possibly TRBD1 (5 bases). The CDR3 is 14 amino acids. With 2 bases removed from V and 6 bases from J, the gap between germline ends came to 14 bases. Germline lookup yields CDR1 SGDLS and CDR2 YYNGEE. The CDR3 protein is CASSVSVGGAEAFF. CDR3 DNA: TGTGCCAGCAGCGTTTCAGTGGGAGGGGCTGAAGCTTTCTTT.

This clone was seen once. The J gene is TRBJ2-7, the V gene TRBV6-5; 7 bases line up with TRBD1. The V and J ends lost 2 bases and 4 bases, in that order; junction bases with no gene match: 2. The CDR3 runs to 13 residues. Germline CDR1 is MNHEY and CDR2 is SVGAGI. The CDR3 DNA reads as TGTGCCAGCAGTTACGGCAGGGGGTACGAGCAGTACTTC. It translates to CASSYGRGYEQYF.

The chain employs TRBV19 and TRBJ1-1; 7 bases align to TRBD1. This CDR3 is 15 amino acids long. The ends lost 4 bases at V and 11 bases at J; junction bases unmatched: 16. CDR1 is LNHDA, CDR2 SQIVND, per germline (reference sequence). In DNA, the CDR3 is TGTGCCAGTAGTAGGACGTCGACAGGGAACTTCCAGGCTTTCTTT. Its translation: CASSRTSTGNFQAFF.

The chain carries TRBV28 and TRBJ1-5; 8 bases are a match to TRBD1. The junction had 11 bases not matched to a gene; V was cut back by 4 bases and J by 3 bases. This CDR3 is 17 amino acids long. Germline V CDR1 and CDR2: MDHEN, SYDVKM. The CDR3 nucleotides read TGTGCCAGCAGTTCTCTACCGGGACAGGTTTTCAATCAGCCCCAGCATTTT. This encodes CASSSLPGQVFNQPQHF.